One and the same sample provided the 2 T cell receptor beta chains below, sequenced in a study of T cell responses to AZD1222 COVID-19 vaccine. Only in-frame clones appear in the TCRdb table, and some are missing; sequencing was by immunoSEQ multiplex PCR. The sample carries around 140,000 clones, about 93% recorded once. Source: peripheral blood, taken on day 0 of AZD1222 vaccination. These receptors were collected from an adult in good health.

This rearrangement joins TRBV7-8 to TRBJ1-5; D is possibly TRBD1 (6 bases). Germline V CDR1 and CDR2: SGHVS, FQNEAQ. V was pared by 4 bases and J by 4 bases, with 23 bases between. The CDR3 is made up of 18 amino acids. CDR3 sequence: CASSYGKQGLGLNQPQHF. The CDR3 region has the DNA TGTGCCAGCAGCTACGGAAAACAGGGATTAGGGCTGAATCAGCCCCAGCATTTT.

V and J are TRBV6-5 and TRBJ1-1; 8 positions agree with TRBD1. Unmatched junction bases numbered 6, after V lost 7 bases and J lost 5 bases. The germline CDR1 and CDR2 sequences are MNHEY and SVGAGI. The CDR3 contains 13 residues. CDR3 in amino acids: CASNGQGETEAFF. In DNA, the CDR3 is TGTGCCAGCAACGGACAGGGAGAGACTGAAGCTTTCTTT.